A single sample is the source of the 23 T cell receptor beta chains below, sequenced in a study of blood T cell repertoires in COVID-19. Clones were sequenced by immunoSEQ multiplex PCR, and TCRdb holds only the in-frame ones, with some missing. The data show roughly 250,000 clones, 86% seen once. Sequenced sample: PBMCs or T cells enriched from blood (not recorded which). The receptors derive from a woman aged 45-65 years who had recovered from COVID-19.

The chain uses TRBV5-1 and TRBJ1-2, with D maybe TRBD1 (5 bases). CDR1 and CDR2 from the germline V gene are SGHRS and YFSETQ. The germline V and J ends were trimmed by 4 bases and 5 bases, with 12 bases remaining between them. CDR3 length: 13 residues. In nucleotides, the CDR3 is TGCGCCAGCAGCGGAGGGACGGGATATGGCTACACCTTC. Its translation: CASSGGTGYGYTF.

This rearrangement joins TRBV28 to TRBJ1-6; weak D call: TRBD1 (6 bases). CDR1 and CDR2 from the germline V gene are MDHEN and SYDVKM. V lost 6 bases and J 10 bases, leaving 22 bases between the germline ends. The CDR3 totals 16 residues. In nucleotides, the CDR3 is TGTGCCAGCAGCCCTTTTGGTGAAGGGGGATACTCACCCCTCCACTTT. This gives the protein CASSPFGEGGYSPLHF. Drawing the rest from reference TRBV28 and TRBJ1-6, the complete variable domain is DVKVTQSSRYLVKRTGEKVFLECVQDMDHENMFWYRQDPGLGLRLIYFSYDVKMKEKGDIPEGYSVSREKKERFSLILESASTNQTSMYLCASSPFGEGGYSPLHFGNGTRLTVT.

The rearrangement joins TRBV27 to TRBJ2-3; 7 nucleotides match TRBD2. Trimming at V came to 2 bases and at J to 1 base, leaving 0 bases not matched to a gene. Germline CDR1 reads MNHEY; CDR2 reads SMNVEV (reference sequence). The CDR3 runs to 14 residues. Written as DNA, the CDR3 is TGTGCCAGCAGTTTACTAGCGGGCACAGATACGCAGTATTTT. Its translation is CASSLLAGTDTQYF.

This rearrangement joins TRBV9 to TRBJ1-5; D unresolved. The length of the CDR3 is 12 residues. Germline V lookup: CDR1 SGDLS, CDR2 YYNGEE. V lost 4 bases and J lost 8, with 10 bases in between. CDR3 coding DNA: TGTGCCAGCAGCTCGGGCGGGGAGCCCCAGCATTTT. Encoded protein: CASSSGGEPQHF.

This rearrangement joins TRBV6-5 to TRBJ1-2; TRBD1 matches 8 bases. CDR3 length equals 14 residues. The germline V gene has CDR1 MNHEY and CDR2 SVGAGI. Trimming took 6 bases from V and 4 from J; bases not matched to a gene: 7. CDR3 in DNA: TGTGCCAGCAGACTGGACAGGGCCAGCTATGGCTACACCTTC. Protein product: CASRLDRASYGYTF.

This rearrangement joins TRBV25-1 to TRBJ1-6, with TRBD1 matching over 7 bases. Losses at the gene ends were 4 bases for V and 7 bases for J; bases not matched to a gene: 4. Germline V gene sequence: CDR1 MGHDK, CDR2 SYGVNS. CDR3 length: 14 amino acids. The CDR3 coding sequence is TGTGCCAGCAGTGGGACAGGAATCAATTCACCCCTCCACTTT. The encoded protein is CASSGTGINSPLHF. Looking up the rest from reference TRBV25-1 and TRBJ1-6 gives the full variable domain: EADIYQTPRYLVIGTGKKITLECSQTMGHDKMYWYQQDPGMELHLIHYSYGVNSTEKGDLSSESTVSRIRTEHFPLTLESARPSHTSQYLCASSGTGINSPLHFGNGTRLTVT.

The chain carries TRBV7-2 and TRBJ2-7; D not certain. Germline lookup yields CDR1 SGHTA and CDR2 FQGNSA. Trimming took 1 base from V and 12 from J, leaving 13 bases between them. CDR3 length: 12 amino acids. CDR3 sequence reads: CASSLDRNSRYF. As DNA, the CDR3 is TGTGCCAGCAGCTTAGATCGGAATAGCAGGTACTTC.

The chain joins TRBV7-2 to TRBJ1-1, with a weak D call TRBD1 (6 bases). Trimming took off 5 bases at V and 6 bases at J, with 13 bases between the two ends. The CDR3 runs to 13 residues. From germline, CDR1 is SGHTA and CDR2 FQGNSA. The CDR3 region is CASSIYGGAEAFF. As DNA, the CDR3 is TGTGCCAGCAGCATCTATGGGGGCGCTGAAGCTTTCTTT. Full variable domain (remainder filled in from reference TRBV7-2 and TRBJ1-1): GAGVSQSPSNKVTEKGKDVELRCDPISGHTALYWYRQSLGQGLEFLIYFQGNSAPDKSGLPSDRFSAERTGGSVSTLTIQRTQQEDSAVYLCASSIYGGAEAFFGQGTRLTVV.

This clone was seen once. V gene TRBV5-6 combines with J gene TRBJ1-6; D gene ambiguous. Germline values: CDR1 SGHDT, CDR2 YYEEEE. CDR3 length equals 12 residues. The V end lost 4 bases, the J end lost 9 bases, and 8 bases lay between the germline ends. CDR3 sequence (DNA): TGTGCCAGCAGCCTTGTCGGTTCACCCCTCCACTTT. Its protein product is CASSLVGSPLHF.

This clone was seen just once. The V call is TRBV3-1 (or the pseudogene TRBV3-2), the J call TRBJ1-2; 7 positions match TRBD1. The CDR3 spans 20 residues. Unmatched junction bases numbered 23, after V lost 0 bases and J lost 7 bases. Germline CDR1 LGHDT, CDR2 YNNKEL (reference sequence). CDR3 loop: CASSQDRRRQGEQFISGYTF. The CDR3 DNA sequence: TGTGCCAGCAGCCAAGATCGAAGGAGGCAGGGGGAGCAATTTATAAGTGGCTACACCTTC.

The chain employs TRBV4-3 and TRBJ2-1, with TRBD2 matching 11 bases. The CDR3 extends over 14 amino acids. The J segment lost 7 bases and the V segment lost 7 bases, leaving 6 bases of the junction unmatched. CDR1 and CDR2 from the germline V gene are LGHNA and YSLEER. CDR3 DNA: TGCGCCAGCACCTCGGGACTAGCGGAGAATGAGCAGTTCTTC. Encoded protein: CASTSGLAENEQFF.

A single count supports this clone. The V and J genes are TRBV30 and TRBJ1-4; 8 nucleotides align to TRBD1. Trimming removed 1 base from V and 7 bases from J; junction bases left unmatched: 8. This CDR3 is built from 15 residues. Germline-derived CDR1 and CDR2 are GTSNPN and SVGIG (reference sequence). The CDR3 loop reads CAWSGTGGRAEKLFF. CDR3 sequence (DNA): TGTGCCTGGAGTGGCACAGGGGGACGGGCTGAAAAACTGTTTTTT.

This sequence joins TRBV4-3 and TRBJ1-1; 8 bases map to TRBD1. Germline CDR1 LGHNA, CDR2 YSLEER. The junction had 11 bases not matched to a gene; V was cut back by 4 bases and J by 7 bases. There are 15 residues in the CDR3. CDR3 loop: CASSRATTGGREAFF. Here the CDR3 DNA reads TGCGCCAGCAGCCGCGCTACTACAGGGGGTCGTGAAGCTTTCTTT.

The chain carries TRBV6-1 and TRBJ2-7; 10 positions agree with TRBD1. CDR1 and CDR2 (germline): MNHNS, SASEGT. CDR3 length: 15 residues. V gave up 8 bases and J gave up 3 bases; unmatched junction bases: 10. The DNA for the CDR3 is TGTGCCAGCGCCGGGACAGGGGACAGGGGCTACGAGCAGTACTTC. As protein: CASAGTGDRGYEQYF.

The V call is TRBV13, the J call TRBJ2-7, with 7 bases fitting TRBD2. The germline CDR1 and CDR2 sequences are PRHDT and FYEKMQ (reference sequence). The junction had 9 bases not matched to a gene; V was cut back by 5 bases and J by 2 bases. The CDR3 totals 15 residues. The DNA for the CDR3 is TGTGCCAGCAGCAAAGCCATAACTAGCGCCTACGAGCAGTACTTC. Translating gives CASSKAITSAYEQYF.

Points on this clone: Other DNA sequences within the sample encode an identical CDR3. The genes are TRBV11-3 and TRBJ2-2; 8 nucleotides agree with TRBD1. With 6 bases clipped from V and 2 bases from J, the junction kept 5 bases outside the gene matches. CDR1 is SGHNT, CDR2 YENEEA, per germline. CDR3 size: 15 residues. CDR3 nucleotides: TGTGCCAGCAGTCCCGGGACAGGTAACACCGGGGAGCTGTTTTTT. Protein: CASSPGTGNTGELFF.

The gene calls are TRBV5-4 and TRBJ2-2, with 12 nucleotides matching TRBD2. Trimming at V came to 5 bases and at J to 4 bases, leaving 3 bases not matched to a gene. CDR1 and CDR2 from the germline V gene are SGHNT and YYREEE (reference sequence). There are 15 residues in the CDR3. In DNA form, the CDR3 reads TGTGCCAGCAGACTAGCGGGAGGTGTCACCGGGGAGCTGTTTTTT. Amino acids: CASRLAGGVTGELFF.

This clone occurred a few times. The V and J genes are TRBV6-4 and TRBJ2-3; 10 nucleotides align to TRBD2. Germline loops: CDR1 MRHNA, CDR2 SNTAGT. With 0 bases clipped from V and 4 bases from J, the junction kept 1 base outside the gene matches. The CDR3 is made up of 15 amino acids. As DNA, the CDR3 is TGTGCCAGCAGTGACTCAGCGGGGGGGCCAGATACGCAGTATTTT. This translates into CASSDSAGGPDTQYF.

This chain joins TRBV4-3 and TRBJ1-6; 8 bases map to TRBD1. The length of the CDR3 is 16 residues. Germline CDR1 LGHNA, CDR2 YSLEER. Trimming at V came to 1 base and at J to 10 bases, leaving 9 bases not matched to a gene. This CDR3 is CASSQVRTGIPSPLHF. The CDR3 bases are TGCGCCAGCAGCCAAGTGCGGACAGGGATTCCCTCACCCCTCCACTTT.

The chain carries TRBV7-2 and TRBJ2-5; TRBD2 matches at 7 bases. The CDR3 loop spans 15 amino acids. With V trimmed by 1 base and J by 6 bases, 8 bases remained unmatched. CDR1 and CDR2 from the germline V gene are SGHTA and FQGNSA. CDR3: CASSLDRGRQQTQYF. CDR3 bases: TGTGCCAGCAGCTTAGATCGCGGGAGACAGCAGACCCAGTACTTC.

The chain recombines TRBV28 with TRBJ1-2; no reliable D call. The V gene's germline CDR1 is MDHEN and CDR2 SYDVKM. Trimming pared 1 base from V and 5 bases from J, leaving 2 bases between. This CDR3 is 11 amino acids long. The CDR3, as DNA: TGTGCCAGCAGTTTATCTTATGGCTACACCTTC. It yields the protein CASSLSYGYTF.

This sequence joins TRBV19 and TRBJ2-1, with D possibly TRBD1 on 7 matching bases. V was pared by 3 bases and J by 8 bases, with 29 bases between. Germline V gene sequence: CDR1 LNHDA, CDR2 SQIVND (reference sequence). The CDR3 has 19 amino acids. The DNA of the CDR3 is TGTGCCAGTAGTATCGCTCTGGGGACAGAACACTTGGGGGGCCATGAGCAGTTCTTC. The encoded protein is CASSIALGTEHLGGHEQFF.

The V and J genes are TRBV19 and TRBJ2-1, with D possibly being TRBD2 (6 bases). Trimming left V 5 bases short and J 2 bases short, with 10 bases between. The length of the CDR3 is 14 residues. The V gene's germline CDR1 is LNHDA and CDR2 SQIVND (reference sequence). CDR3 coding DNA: TGTGCCAGTAGTCCTCGGACTACCTACAATGAGCAGTTCTTC. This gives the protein CASSPRTTYNEQFF.